The clone carrying this T cell receptor (beta chain) was seen many times. The V end lost 4 bases, the J end lost 5 bases, and 12 bases lay between the germline ends. Germline V CDR1 and CDR2: SGHKS, YYEKEE (reference sequence). CDR3 size: 13 residues. This sample is drawn from a study of T-cell reconstitution after alpha-beta-depleted transplantation in children. Molecular barcoding with unique molecular identifiers was used for the TCRbeta library. TCRdb passed the PCR reads through MiXCR, listing each CDR3 protein once. This sample carries 83,000 or so distinct CDR3 sequences, approximately 8.4% of them seen once, and the ten largest clones take 6.9%.

The sequencing used PBMCs from the stem cell graft donor, collected from the stem cell graft. The chain carries TRBV5-5 and TRBJ1-2, with D possibly TRBD1 on 6 matching bases. The clonotype originates from a human donor who donated a stem cell graft to a child with congenital amegakaryocytic thrombocytopenia. The CDR3 nucleotides are TGTGCCAGCAGCCCGGACAGTTCATATGGCTACACCTTC. Translated: CASSPDSSYGYTF.